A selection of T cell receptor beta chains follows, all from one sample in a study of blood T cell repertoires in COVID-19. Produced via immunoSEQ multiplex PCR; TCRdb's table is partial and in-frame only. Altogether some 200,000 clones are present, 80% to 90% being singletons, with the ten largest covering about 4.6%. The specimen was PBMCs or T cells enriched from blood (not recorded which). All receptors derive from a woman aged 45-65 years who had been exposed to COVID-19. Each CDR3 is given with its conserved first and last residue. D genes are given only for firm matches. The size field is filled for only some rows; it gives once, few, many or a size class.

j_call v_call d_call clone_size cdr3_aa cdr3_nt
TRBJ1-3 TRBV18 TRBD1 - CASSQLDRGDGNTIYF TGTGCCAGCTCACAACTGGACAGGGGGGACGGAAACACCATATATTTT
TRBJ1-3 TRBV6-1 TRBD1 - CASSERDRGPNTIYF TGTGCCAGCAGTGAGCGGGACAGGGGGCCTAACACCATATATTTT
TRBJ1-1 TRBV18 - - CASSPRQLNTEAFF TGTGCCAGCTCACCTAGACAGCTGAACACTGAAGCTTTCTTT
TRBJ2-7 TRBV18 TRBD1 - CASSLGTGIPYEQYF TGTGCCAGCTCTCTCGGGACAGGGATTCCCTACGAGCAGTACTTC
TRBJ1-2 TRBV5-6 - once CASSLALGSYYGYTF TGTGCCAGCAGCTTGGCCTTGGGGAGCTACTATGGCTACACCTTC
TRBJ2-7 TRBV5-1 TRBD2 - CASSRSAAGGGYYEQYF TGCGCCAGCAGCCGCAGTGCCGCGGGCGGGGGTTACTACGAGCAGTACTTC
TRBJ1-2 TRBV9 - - CASSTPDSLYTF TGTGCCAGCAGCACCCCCGACAGCCTCTACACCTTC
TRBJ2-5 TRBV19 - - CASTRGWAGSVGQETQYF TGTGCCAGTACAAGGGGGTGGGCAGGGTCAGTTGGCCAAGAGACCCAGTACTTC
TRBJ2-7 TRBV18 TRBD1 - CASSPWSGQANF TGTGCCAGCTCACCATGGTCCGGACAGGCGAACTTC
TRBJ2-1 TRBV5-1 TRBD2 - CASSLSSSGNEQFF TGCGCCAGCAGCTTGAGTTCTAGCGGCAATGAGCAGTTCTTC
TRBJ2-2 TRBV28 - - CASSGVYGVFF TGTGCCAGCAGTGGGGTGTACGGGGTGTTTTTT
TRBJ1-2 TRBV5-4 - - CASSLDGNYGYTF TGTGCCAGCAGCTTGGACGGTAACTATGGCTACACCTTC
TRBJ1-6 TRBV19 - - CASTHTPRVDNSPLHF TGTGCCAGTACGCACACCCCCCGGGTCGATAATTCACCCCTCCACTTT
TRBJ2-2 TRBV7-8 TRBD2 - CASSPGGGRIYTGELFF TGTGCCAGCAGCCCCGGGGGGGGACGAATTTACACCGGGGAGCTGTTTTTT
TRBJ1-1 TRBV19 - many CASTTAGSAEAFF TGTGCCAGTACGACAGCCGGTTCGGCTGAAGCTTTCTTT
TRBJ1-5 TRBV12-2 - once CASRLPRMFNQPQHF TGTGCAAGTCGCTTACCCAGGATGTTCAATCAGCCCCAGCATTTT
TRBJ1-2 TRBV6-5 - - CASSYKAEGTYGYTF TGTGCCAGCAGTTACAAGGCGGAGGGTACCTATGGCTACACCTTC
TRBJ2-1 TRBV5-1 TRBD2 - CASSLGTSWSEQFF TGCGCCAGCAGCCTGGGGACTAGCTGGAGTGAGCAGTTCTTC
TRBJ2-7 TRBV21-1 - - CASGPGTGVYEQYF TGTGCCAGTGGCCCCGGGACAGGCGTCTACGAGCAGTACTTC
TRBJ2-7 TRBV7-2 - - CASRSGTSYEQYF TGTGCCAGCAGATCCGGGACATCCTACGAGCAGTACTTC
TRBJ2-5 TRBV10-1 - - CASSESSGLPQYF TGCGCCAGCAGTGAGTCGAGCGGCTTGCCCCAGTACTTC
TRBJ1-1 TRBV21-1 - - CASSKALWGGTGRNTEAFF TGTGCCAGCAGCAAAGCCCTTTGGGGAGGGACGGGTAGGAACACTGAAGCTTTCTTT
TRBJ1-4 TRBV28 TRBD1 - CASSLWGTGVGEKLFF TGTGCCAGCAGTTTATGGGGGACAGGGGTGGGTGAAAAACTGTTTTTT
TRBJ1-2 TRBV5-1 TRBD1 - CASSPRTGNYGYTF TGCGCCAGCAGCCCCCGGACAGGGAACTATGGCTACACCTTC
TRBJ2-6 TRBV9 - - CASSPAPMGRGLMGANVLTF TGTGCCAGCAGCCCCGCCCCTATGGGACGGGGGTTGATGGGGGCCAACGTCCTGACTTTC
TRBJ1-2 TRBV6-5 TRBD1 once CASSRGTGNNYGYTF TGTGCCAGCAGTCGGGGGACAGGGAATAACTATGGCTACACCTTC
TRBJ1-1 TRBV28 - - CASSAGNLNTEAFF TGTGCCAGCAGTGCGGGAAACTTGAACACTGAAGCTTTCTTT
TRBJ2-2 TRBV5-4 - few CASSLGSGNTGELFF TGTGCCAGCAGCTTGGGGAGCGGGAACACCGGGGAGCTGTTTTTT
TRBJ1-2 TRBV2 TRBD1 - CASSEARTGDTF TGTGCCAGCAGTGAAGCTCGGACAGGCGACACCTTC
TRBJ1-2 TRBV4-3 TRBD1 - CASSQEEQGNYGYTF TGCGCCAGCAGCCAAGAGGAACAGGGGAACTATGGCTACACCTTC
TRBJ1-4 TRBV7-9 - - CASSSKPSWGGLVDEKLFF TGTGCCAGCAGCTCAAAACCCTCTTGGGGAGGGTTGGTCGATGAAAAACTGTTTTTT
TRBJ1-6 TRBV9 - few CASSEAREGSPLHF TGTGCCAGCAGCGAAGCCAGGGAGGGTTCACCCCTCCACTTT
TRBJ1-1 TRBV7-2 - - CASSTYPGQGLNTEAFF TGTGCCAGCAGCACATATCCGGGACAAGGGTTGAACACTGAAGCTTTCTTT
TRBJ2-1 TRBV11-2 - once CASSLVHGGGGEQFF TGTGCCAGCAGCCTAGTCCACGGGGGCGGGGGTGAGCAGTTCTTC
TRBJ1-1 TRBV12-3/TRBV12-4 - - CASREPGVEAFF TGTGCCAGCAGGGAACCGGGTGTTGAAGCTTTCTTT
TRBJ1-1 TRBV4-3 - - CASSQDPSAEAFF TGCGCCAGCAGCCAAGATCCCAGTGCTGAAGCTTTCTTT
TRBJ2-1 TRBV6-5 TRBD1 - CASSPRQGIRDEQFF TGTGCCAGCAGTCCACGACAGGGTATACGGGATGAGCAGTTCTTC
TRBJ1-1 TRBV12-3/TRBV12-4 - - CASTLGGPEAFF TGTGCCAGCACCCTGGGGGGGCCTGAAGCTTTCTTT
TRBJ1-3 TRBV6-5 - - CASVWTTSPGNTIYF TGTGCCAGCGTTTGGACTACCTCCCCTGGAAACACCATATATTTT
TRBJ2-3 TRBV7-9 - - CASSKTGDTQYF TGTGCCAGCAGCAAGACTGGAGATACGCAGTATTTT
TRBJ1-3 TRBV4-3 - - CASSQPGVGNTIYF TGCGCCAGCAGCCAACCAGGGGTAGGAAACACCATATATTTT
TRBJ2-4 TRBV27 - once CASSQRAGAVAKNIQYF TGTGCCAGCAGTCAGAGGGCGGGGGCCGTAGCCAAAAACATTCAGTACTTC
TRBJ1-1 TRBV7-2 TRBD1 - CASSSYRGLRLEAFF TGTGCCAGCAGCTCATACAGGGGGTTGCGCCTTGAAGCTTTCTTT
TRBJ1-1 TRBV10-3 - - CAISNRDGGTEAFF TGTGCCATCAGCAACAGGGATGGCGGCACTGAAGCTTTCTTT
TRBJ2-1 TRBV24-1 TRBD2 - CATREDLAGGEDEQFF TGTGCCACCAGGGAGGATCTAGCGGGGGGGGAGGATGAGCAGTTCTTC
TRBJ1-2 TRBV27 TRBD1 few CASSTSGTGWGSNYGYTF TGTGCCAGCAGTACCTCCGGGACAGGGTGGGGTTCTAACTATGGCTACACCTTC
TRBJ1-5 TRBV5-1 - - CASSLEGDFNQPQHF TGCGCCAGCAGCTTGGAAGGGGACTTCAATCAGCCCCAGCATTTT
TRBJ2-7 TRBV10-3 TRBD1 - CAISFTGGATSEQYF TGTGCCATCAGCTTTACAGGGGGCGCGACGAGTGAGCAGTACTTC
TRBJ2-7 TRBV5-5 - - CASSLSLRQDTYEQYF TGTGCCAGCAGCTTGAGCTTACGACAGGACACCTACGAGCAGTACTTC
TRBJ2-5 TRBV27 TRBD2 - CASSPTSGGETQYF TGTGCCAGCAGCCCAACTAGCGGGGGGGAGACCCAGTACTTC
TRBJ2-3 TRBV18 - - CASSPLPRADTQYF TGTGCCAGCTCACCGCTACCCCGGGCAGATACGCAGTATTTT
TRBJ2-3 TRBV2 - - CASRGGLPTDTQYF TGTGCCAGTAGGGGGGGGCTACCCACAGATACGCAGTATTTT
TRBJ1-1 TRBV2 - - CARREAAEAFF TGTGCCAGACGCGAGGCCGCTGAAGCTTTCTTT
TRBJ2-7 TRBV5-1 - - CASSLGWGPYEQYF TGCGCCAGCAGCTTGGGTTGGGGGCCCTACGAGCAGTACTTC
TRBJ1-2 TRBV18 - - CASSPSSNYGYTF TGTGCCAGCTCACCCTCCTCTAACTATGGCTACACCTTC
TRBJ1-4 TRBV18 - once CASSLNRVEKLFF TGTGCCAGCTCACTCAACAGGGTTGAAAAACTGTTTTTT